What follows is one TCR beta chain and its context. Its antigen is unidentified. The sample belongs to a study of cytomegalovirus exposure and HLA in healthy donors. Overall study results and limits: Altogether, 170 or so TCR beta chains were recorded as cytomegalovirus-associated.

The study drew the donors from its roughly 130-subject validation cohort, separate from the approximately 700-subject first cohort. Assay used: immunoSEQ multiplex PCR; TCRdb lists only in-frame clones, some missing. The table has 160,000 or so clones, more than 75% seen once. Trimming took off 0 bases at V and 5 bases at J, with 13 bases between the two ends. Germline V gene lookup returns CDR1 MNHEY and CDR2 SVGAGI. The CDR3 has 15 amino acids. The clonotype originates from a man in his late teens or twenties in good health and CMV-seronegative. The chain recombines TRBV6-5 with TRBJ1-2; D call uncertain. Sequenced input: PBMCs. CDR3 in DNA: TGTGCCAGCAGTTACTCTGCAGGCGAGTTGTATGGCTACACCTTC. It yields the protein CASSYSAGELYGYTF.